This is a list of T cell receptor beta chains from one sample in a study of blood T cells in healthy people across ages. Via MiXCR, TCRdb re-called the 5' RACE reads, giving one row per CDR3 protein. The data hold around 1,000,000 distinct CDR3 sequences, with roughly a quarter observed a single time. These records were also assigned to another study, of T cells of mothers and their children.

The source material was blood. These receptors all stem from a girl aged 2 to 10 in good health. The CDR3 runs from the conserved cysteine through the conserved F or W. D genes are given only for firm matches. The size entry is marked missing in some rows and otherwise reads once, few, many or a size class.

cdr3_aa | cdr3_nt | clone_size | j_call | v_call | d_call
CASSPWEGQDEQYF | TGTGCCAGCAGCCCATGGGAGGGGCAAGACGAGCAGTACTTC | - | TRBJ2-7 | TRBV14 | TRBD2
CASSLALPQYSNQPQHF | TGTGCCAGCAGTTTAGCGCTTCCTCAGTATAGCAATCAGCCCCAGCATTTT | - | TRBJ1-5 | TRBV12-3/TRBV12-4 | -
CASYGTGGHFSGNTIYF | TGTGCCAGCTACGGGACAGGGGGCCATTTCTCTGGAAACACCATATATTTT | few | TRBJ1-3 | TRBV7-2 | TRBD1
CASSEAGGRDAFF | TGTGCCAGCAGTGAAGCGGGGGGCAGGGACGCTTTCTTT | - | TRBJ1-1 | TRBV2 | -
CASSFNPGQGEKLFF | TGTGCCAGCAGCTTCAACCCGGGACAGGGGGAAAAACTGTTTTTT | - | TRBJ1-4 | TRBV7-9 | TRBD1
CASIGRQGESYNEQFF | TGTGCCAGCATAGGTCGCCAGGGCGAATCCTACAATGAGCAGTTCTTC | - | TRBJ2-1 | TRBV12-3/TRBV12-4 | -
CASSTALTGDHYGYTF | TGTGCCAGCAGCACAGCCCTCACAGGGGATCACTATGGCTACACCTTC | - | TRBJ1-2 | TRBV7-8 | TRBD1
CSVEGQNTDTQYF | TGCAGCGTTGAGGGACAGAACACAGATACGCAGTATTTT | many | TRBJ2-3 | TRBV29-1 | TRBD1
CASSYEGGYTYEQYF | TGTGCCAGCAGCTACGAGGGGGGGTACACCTACGAGCAGTACTTC | few | TRBJ2-7 | TRBV2 | -
CASSTNREGWPQHF | TGTGCCAGCAGCACAAACAGGGAAGGATGGCCCCAGCATTTT | - | TRBJ1-5 | TRBV28 | -
CASSDNPELSYNEQFF | TGTGCCAGCAGTGATAACCCCGAACTGAGCTACAATGAGCAGTTCTTC | few | TRBJ2-1 | TRBV25-1 | -
CASSQGTTGGVETQYF | TGTGCCAGCAGCCAAGGGACCACAGGGGGCGTTGAGACCCAGTACTTC | - | TRBJ2-5 | TRBV3-1 | TRBD1
CASGRTETQYF | TGTGCCAGCGGTCGTACGGAGACCCAGTACTTC | - | TRBJ2-5 | TRBV2 | -
CSARDPADDSNQPQHF | TGCAGTGCTAGAGATCCAGCGGATGATAGCAATCAGCCCCAGCATTTT | few | TRBJ1-5 | TRBV20-1 | -
CASSSEGPLQETQYF | TGTGCCAGCAGTTCGGAGGGACCCCTCCAAGAGACCCAGTACTTC | - | TRBJ2-5 | TRBV5-6 | -
CAINVQYDNEQFF | TGTGCCATCAATGTTCAGTACGACAATGAGCAGTTCTTC | - | TRBJ2-1 | TRBV10-3 | -